This record covers a single T cell receptor beta chain. No antigen is known for it. This specimen belongs to a study of radiation and T cells in renal cell carcinoma. Time point meaning: blood 2 weeks post-SBRT. The treatment denotes: 15 Gy SBRT to primary tumor, nephrectomy 4 weeks later. Serial blood draws occurred at baseline and 2 and 4 weeks post-SBRT. Profiling relied on immunoSEQ multiplex PCR, and the TCRdb table lists in-frame clones only, not all of them. The data hold about 130,000 clones, with roughly 91% observed a single time. The study, taken as a whole, reports: Baseline intratumoral clonotype presence is unknown without pretreatment biopsies. In blood, top tumor clones expanded by 2 weeks, shrinking by 4.

Germline lookup yields CDR1 MGHRA and CDR2 YSYEKL. The CDR3 spans 14 residues. Between the trimmed V and J ends, which lost 4 bases and 7 bases, there was a span of 11 bases. The sequencing used blood, collected from a patient whose treatment included radiotherapy and nephrectomy. The clonotype comes from a woman in her 70s with renal cell carcinoma. The chain carries TRBV4-1 and TRBJ1-6; no clear D. As DNA, the CDR3 is TGCGCCAGCAGCCGTGAGAACGCGAATTCACCCCTCCACTTT. It is translated as CASSRENANSPLHF.